This TCR beta chain emerged from a study of blood T cell repertoires in COVID-19. This CDR3 region has 15 residues. Germline CDR1 is MNHEY and CDR2 is SMNVEV (reference sequence). Trimming at V came to 8 bases and at J to 1 base, leaving 4 bases not matched to a gene. This table comes from immunoSEQ multiplex PCR, and its TCRdb copy is limited to in-frame clones, with some not included. The table lists 120,000 to 150,000 clones, 82% of them singletons, with about 4.2% in the top ten. V and J are TRBV27 and TRBJ2-2; 10 nucleotides align to TRBD2. The sequencing sample was made of peripheral blood. The source is a woman aged 80 or older with acute or convalescent COVID-19. The CDR3 DNA reads TGTGCCAGCGCGAGACTAGCGGGGAACACCGGGGAGCTGTTTTTT. This codes for CASARLAGNTGELFF.